The rows below give T cell receptor beta chains drawn from one sample of a study of CD8 T cells in Susac syndrome. Using its own MiXCR run on the immunoSEQ multiplex PCR reads, TCRdb lists one record per CDR3 protein. The sample shows around 180,000 distinct CDR3 sequences, roughly 95% of them seen only once. The specimen sequenced was CD4+ T cells from PBMCs. These receptors all stem from a human donor with multiple sclerosis. CDR3s include the opening cysteine and the closing phenylalanine or tryptophan. Fields, in order: J gene, CDR3 length, D gene, V gene, clone size, CDR3 protein, CDR3 DNA. The D gene is left open where the match is weak. Size values are once, few and many counts, or a class for expanded clones, and some rows have none.

TRBJ2-6	15	NA	TRBV28	once	CASSFEHSGANVLTF	TGTGCCAGCAGTTTCGAACACTCTGGGGCCAACGTCCTGACTTTC
TRBJ1-1	15	NA	TRBV29-1	NA	CSVETSAGIRTEAFF	TGCAGCGTTGAGACCTCCGCGGGAATCCGCACTGAAGCTTTCTTT
TRBJ2-7	14	NA	TRBV19	NA	CASSKHRESYEQYF	TGTGCCAGTAGTAAACACAGGGAGTCCTACGAGCAGTACTTC
TRBJ2-3	17	TRBD1	TRBV29-1	NA	CSAGTGGGGNLPDTQYF	TGCAGCGCAGGGACAGGGGGTGGGGGAAACCTTCCAGATACGCAGTATTTT
TRBJ2-1	18	TRBD2	TRBV9	NA	CASSVDEVGGSRYNEQFF	TGTGCCAGCAGCGTAGACGAGGTCGGGGGGTCCCGGTACAATGAGCAGTTCTTC
TRBJ1-5	13	NA	TRBV29-1	NA	CSVSDGSNQPQHF	TGCAGCGTAAGCGACGGGAGCAATCAGCCCCAGCATTTT
TRBJ1-5	13	TRBD1	TRBV20-1	once	CSAEGQDNQPQHF	TGCAGTGCTGAGGGACAGGACAATCAGCCCCAGCATTTT
TRBJ2-1	13	NA	TRBV11-2	NA	CASSYRSGDEQFF	TGTGCCAGCAGCTATCGTAGCGGCGATGAGCAGTTCTTC
TRBJ2-7	14	NA	TRBV7-9	NA	CASSLPDTRYEQYF	TGTGCCAGCAGCCTCCCGGACACCAGATACGAGCAGTACTTC
TRBJ2-7	13	TRBD1	TRBV29-1	NA	CSVEATGGYEQYF	TGCAGCGTTGAGGCAACAGGGGGCTACGAGCAGTACTTC
TRBJ2-3	15	NA	TRBV19	NA	CASSGRQASTDTQYF	TGTGCCAGTAGTGGGCGGCAAGCTAGCACAGATACGCAGTATTTT
TRBJ2-5	16	NA	TRBV7-2	NA	CASSLTATGRGETQYF	TGTGCCAGCAGCTTAACCGCAACAGGGAGAGGAGAGACCCAGTACTTC
TRBJ1-2	11	NA	TRBV30	NA	CASTQLYGYTF	TGTGCCTCCACCCAGCTCTATGGCTACACCTTC
TRBJ1-4	13	TRBD1	TRBV29-1	NA	CSVQGGPNEKLFF	TGCAGCGTCCAGGGGGGCCCTAATGAAAAACTGTTTTTT
TRBJ1-5	18	TRBD1	TRBV15	NA	CATSRKNIGTGGNQPQHF	TGTGCCACCAGCAGGAAGAATATCGGGACAGGGGGCAATCAGCCCCAGCATTTT
TRBJ1-6	15	NA	TRBV15	NA	CATSRVRGINSPLHF	TGTGCCACCAGCAGAGTCAGGGGAATTAATTCACCCCTCCACTTT
TRBJ1-3	19	NA	TRBV20-1	NA	CSASISRDASRGSGNTIYF	TGCAGTGCTAGCATTTCGAGAGACGCATCCAGGGGCTCTGGAAACACCATATATTTT
TRBJ2-7	16	TRBD1	TRBV20-1	NA	CSARDPLDRVTYEQYF	TGCAGTGCTAGAGACCCGCTCGACAGGGTTACCTACGAGCAGTACTTC
TRBJ1-1	10	NA	TRBV7-9	NA	CASGQIEAFF	TGTGCCAGCGGTCAAATTGAAGCTTTCTTT
TRBJ1-4	17	NA	TRBV4-3	NA	CASSQEPAAGVNEKLFF	TGCGCCAGCAGCCAAGAACCGGCGGCAGGGGTTAACGAAAAACTGTTTTTT
TRBJ1-2	11	NA	TRBV29-1	NA	CSVEGIDGNTF	TGCAGCGTTGAAGGTATTGATGGCAACACCTTC
TRBJ2-5	17	TRBD2	TRBV6-2/TRBV6-3	NA	CASSYSLASGNQETQYF	TGTGCCAGCAGTTACTCGTTGGCTAGCGGTAATCAAGAGACCCAGTACTTC
TRBJ2-3	16	NA	TRBV7-3	NA	CASSRVGSGSTDTQYF	TGTGCCAGCAGCCGAGTGGGCAGCGGTTCCACAGATACGCAGTATTTT
TRBJ2-5	16	NA	TRBV20-1	NA	CSAKSGRWKFQETQYF	TGCAGTGCCAAATCAGGCCGCTGGAAATTTCAAGAGACCCAGTACTTC
TRBJ2-3	12	NA	TRBV20-1	NA	CSVPASTDTQYF	TGCAGTGTTCCCGCGAGCACAGATACGCAGTATTTT
TRBJ1-1	15	NA	TRBV20-1	NA	CSAKTGRRRLRGAFF	TGCAGTGCTAAAACAGGTCGCCGGCGACTCCGGGGAGCTTTCTTT
TRBJ2-7	14	TRBD1	TRBV4-2	few	CASSQEDRGYEQYF	TGTGCCAGCAGCCAAGAGGACAGGGGCTACGAGCAGTACTTC
TRBJ2-7	16	TRBD1	TRBV18	once	CASSPPSRQGAYEQYF	TGTGCCAGCTCACCACCGTCTAGGCAGGGGGCCTACGAGCAGTACTTC
TRBJ1-6	15	TRBD1	TRBV20-1	NA	CSARGETGNNSPLHF	TGCAGTGCTAGGGGTGAGACAGGGAATAATTCACCCCTCCACTTT
TRBJ2-7	14	NA	TRBV29-1	NA	CSVAPRVGHYEQYF	TGCAGCGTTGCCCCCAGGGTAGGGCACTACGAGCAGTACTTC
TRBJ2-1	15	NA	TRBV24-1	NA	CATSEGAWSYNEQFF	TGTGCCACCAGTGAGGGGGCTTGGTCCTACAATGAGCAGTTCTTC
TRBJ1-1	16	NA	TRBV20-1	NA	CSAGRPRLGLNTEAFF	TGCAGTGCTGGTCGGCCCCGTCTGGGCTTGAACACTGAAGCTTTCTTT